Listed below are T cell receptor beta chains from one sample, sequenced in a study of blood T cell repertoires in COVID-19. TCRdb's copy holds only in-frame clones and misses some; the assay was immunoSEQ multiplex PCR. The sample includes some 150,000 clones, over 80% of them seen just once. Sample: peripheral blood. These receptors came from a human donor in a cohort sampled during active COVID-19. Both conserved end residues are part of each CDR3. Each record gives: J gene, clone size, D gene, V gene, CDR3 protein, CDR3 DNA. The D gene is left open where the match is weak. The size entry is marked missing in some rows and otherwise reads once, few, many or a size class.

TRBJ2-2 - TRBD2 TRBV19 CASFLAGGNTGELFF TGTGCCAGTTTTTTAGCGGGAGGGAACACCGGGGAGCTGTTTTTT
TRBJ1-1 - - TRBV2 CASRVTGQPNTEAFF TGTGCCAGCAGAGTAACCGGACAGCCGAACACTGAAGCTTTCTTT
TRBJ2-1 - TRBD2 TRBV27 CASSLPTSGGYNEQFF TGTGCCAGCAGTTTACCGACTAGCGGGGGTTACAATGAGCAGTTCTTC
TRBJ2-1 - TRBD2 TRBV19 CASSIVGGVVNEQFF TGTGCCAGTAGTATAGTGGGAGGGGTAGTTAATGAGCAGTTCTTC
TRBJ2-5 - - TRBV5-1 CASSLSGFQETQYF TGCGCCAGCAGCCTGAGCGGCTTCCAAGAGACCCAGTACTTC
TRBJ1-2 - - TRBV7-8 CASSLTSNYGYTF TGTGCCAGCAGCTTAACTTCTAACTATGGCTACACCTTC
TRBJ1-2 - TRBD1 TRBV27 CASSLYRTGVHGYTF TGTGCCAGCAGTTTATATCGGACAGGGGTCCATGGCTACACCTTC
TRBJ1-1 - - TRBV27 CASSHDRNTEAFF TGTGCCAGCAGCCACGACAGGAACACTGAAGCTTTCTTT
TRBJ2-7 - TRBD1 TRBV10-3 CAISTGGHEQYF TGTGCCATCAGCACAGGGGGGCACGAGCAGTACTTC
TRBJ2-3 few TRBD2 TRBV28 CASSLVGLAGRDTQYF TGTGCCAGCAGTTTGGTCGGTCTAGCGGGGCGAGATACGCAGTATTTT
TRBJ2-4 - - TRBV11-2 CASSLAGIKNIQYF TGTGCCAGCAGCTTAGCGGGTATCAAAAACATTCAGTACTTC
TRBJ2-4 - TRBD1 TRBV18 CASSPAPGTDLAKNIQYF TGTGCCAGCTCCCCCGCGCCCGGGACAGACCTAGCCAAAAACATTCAGTACTTC
TRBJ2-2 - TRBD2 TRBV6-6 CASILSGAGGELFF TGTGCCAGCATTCTTAGCGGGGCGGGCGGGGAGCTGTTTTTT
TRBJ2-3 - TRBD2 TRBV6-2/TRBV6-3 CASSLTSGGGTDTQYF TGTGCCAGCAGCCTCACTAGCGGGGGGGGCACAGATACGCAGTATTTT
TRBJ1-3 once - TRBV30 CAWNLIRGGSTIYF TGTGCCTGGAATCTGATTAGGGGGGGGAGCACCATATATTTT
TRBJ2-7 - - TRBV18 CASSPRRTQGFYEQYF TGTGCCAGCTCACCACGTCGTACACAGGGATTCTACGAGCAGTACTTC
TRBJ2-7 - TRBD1 TRBV18 CASSPQLGQGLGYEQYF TGTGCCAGCTCACCACAACTTGGACAGGGTTTGGGTTACGAGCAGTACTTC
TRBJ2-1 - TRBD2 TRBV11-2 CASSRTSGSGEQFF TGTGCCAGCAGCCGGACTAGCGGGAGTGGTGAGCAGTTCTTC
TRBJ1-1 few - TRBV4-2 CASSLRLALNTEAFF TGTGCCAGCAGCCTTCGACTAGCCCTGAACACTGAAGCTTTCTTT
TRBJ1-2 many TRBD1 TRBV7-2 CASAPGTGGGYTF TGTGCCAGTGCACCCGGGACAGGGGGTGGCTACACCTTC
TRBJ2-5 - - TRBV28 CASSLGEYQETQYF TGTGCCAGCAGTTTGGGCGAGTACCAAGAGACCCAGTACTTC
TRBJ1-4 few TRBD1 TRBV7-9 CASSLAGTGDEKLFF TGTGCCAGCAGCTTAGCCGGGACAGGGGACGAAAAACTGTTTTTT
TRBJ2-1 - TRBD2 TRBV7-3 CASSSFRGTSGSLNEQFF TGTGCCAGCAGCTCATTCCGAGGGACTAGCGGGAGTCTGAATGAGCAGTTCTTC
TRBJ2-7 - TRBD2 TRBV24-1 CATSDVTSGYEQYF TGTGCCACCAGTGATGTTACTAGCGGCTACGAGCAGTACTTC
TRBJ2-7 - TRBD1 TRBV15 CATSRDLGQGYEQYF TGTGCCACCAGCAGAGATCTCGGACAGGGCTACGAGCAGTACTTC
TRBJ2-1 - TRBD1 TRBV20-1 CSASRFTGAGNEQFF TGCAGTGCTAGTCGCTTCACAGGGGCTGGTAATGAGCAGTTCTTC
TRBJ1-2 once TRBD1 TRBV10-2 CATRDRGRYADGYTF TGCGCCACTAGGGACAGGGGGCGATACGCGGATGGCTACACCTTC
TRBJ2-5 - TRBD2 TRBV5-1 CASSLGSGSETQYF TGCGCCAGCAGCTTGGGTAGCGGGTCGGAGACCCAGTACTTC
TRBJ2-3 - - TRBV18 CASSPPGLRTDTQYF TGTGCCAGCTCACCACCTGGCCTTCGCACAGATACGCAGTATTTT
TRBJ2-3 - - TRBV28 CASSLGLDVHDTQYF TGTGCCAGCAGTTTAGGACTGGATGTGCACGATACGCAGTATTTT
TRBJ2-1 - - TRBV5-1 CASGRDFPVHEQFF TGCGCCAGCGGGCGGGACTTCCCAGTCCATGAGCAGTTCTTC
TRBJ1-2 - TRBD1 TRBV6-5 CASNKQGMHYGYTF TGTGCCAGCAATAAACAGGGGATGCACTATGGCTACACCTTC
TRBJ2-1 - TRBD2 TRBV18 CASSDGTRRFEQFF TGTGCCAGCTCAGACGGGACTAGAAGATTTGAGCAGTTCTTC
TRBJ1-5 - - TRBV12-3/TRBV12-4 CASSSGFKPQHF TGTGCCAGCAGCTCAGGCTTCAAGCCCCAGCATTTT
TRBJ2-1 - - TRBV5-1 CASSQDWGRWDEQFF TGCGCCAGCAGCCAAGACTGGGGGAGGTGGGATGAGCAGTTCTTC
TRBJ2-2 - TRBD2 TRBV5-5 CASSFTGTSGHTGELFF TGTGCCAGCAGCTTCACCGGGACTAGCGGACACACCGGGGAGCTGTTTTTT
TRBJ2-7 - TRBD2 TRBV5-4 CASSTGTSGYEQYF TGTGCCAGCAGCACCGGGACTAGCGGGTACGAGCAGTACTTC
TRBJ1-5 - TRBD1 TRBV9 CASSPQGSNQPQHF TGTGCCAGCAGCCCACAGGGGAGCAATCAGCCCCAGCATTTT
TRBJ2-4 - - TRBV30 CAWSEEPTKNIQYF TGTGCCTGGAGTGAAGAACCTACCAAAAACATTCAGTACTTC
TRBJ1-1 - - TRBV5-1 CASSPLDIQNTEAFF TGCGCCAGCAGCCCGTTGGACATACAGAACACTGAAGCTTTCTTT
TRBJ2-1 - TRBD1 TRBV5-1 CASSTGQTRSYNEQFF TGCGCCAGCAGCACGGGACAGACCCGCTCCTACAATGAGCAGTTCTTC
TRBJ1-5 once TRBD1 TRBV2 CASGGDRTLYSNQPQHF TGTGCCAGCGGGGGGGACAGGACACTTTATAGCAATCAGCCCCAGCATTTT
TRBJ1-1 - - TRBV11-3 CASSVNRDTEAFF TGTGCCAGCAGCGTTAACAGGGACACTGAAGCTTTCTTT
TRBJ2-2 few TRBD2 TRBV29-1 CSGSISGINTGELFF TGCAGCGGATCAATTAGCGGGATTAACACCGGGGAGCTGTTTTTT
TRBJ1-1 once - TRBV7-9 CASSLFPQGKTTEAFF TGTGCCAGCAGCTTATTTCCCCAGGGGAAGACCACTGAAGCTTTCTTT
TRBJ1-1 few - TRBV27 CASSLRQAFGSEAFF TGTGCCAGCAGTTTAAGACAGGCCTTCGGGTCTGAAGCTTTCTTT
TRBJ2-5 - TRBD1 TRBV5-1 CASSSGRGQETQYF TGCGCCAGCAGCTCGGGCAGGGGGCAAGAGACCCAGTACTTC
TRBJ1-5 - - TRBV5-1 CASSLNPGAGQPQHF TGCGCCAGCAGCTTGAACCCGGGCGCGGGACAGCCCCAGCATTTT
TRBJ2-2 - TRBD1 TRBV11-1 CASSHGQAAGELFF TGTGCCAGCAGCCACGGACAGGCGGCCGGGGAGCTGTTTTTT
TRBJ1-4 - - TRBV5-1 CASSLPSGAAEKLFF TGCGCCAGCAGCTTGCCCTCAGGGGCGGCTGAAAAACTGTTTTTT
TRBJ2-3 - TRBD1 TRBV29-1 CSVDGTTGSIADTQYF TGCAGCGTTGATGGAACGACAGGGAGTATCGCAGATACGCAGTATTTT
TRBJ1-4 - - TRBV19 CASSQGDATNEKLFF TGTGCCAGTAGTCAAGGGGATGCAACTAATGAAAAACTGTTTTTT
TRBJ1-2 - - TRBV5-1 CASSLRGGNYGYTF TGCGCCAGCAGCTTGAGGGGGGGAAACTATGGCTACACCTTC
TRBJ2-3 once TRBD1 TRBV5-6 CASSSDRGGGPTDTQYF TGTGCCAGCAGCTCGGACAGGGGAGGGGGGCCAACAGATACGCAGTATTTT